The T cell receptor beta chain under discussion was sequenced for a study of T cell responses to AZD1222 COVID-19 vaccine. Regarding this clone: Its antigen is still unknown.

Sequenced by immunoSEQ multiplex PCR; TCRdb stores in-frame clones only, minus some. The repertoire holds 180,000 or so clones, with approximately 90% as singletons. Germline V CDR1 and CDR2: LGHNA, YSLEER. The CDR3 has 12 residues. V was shortened by 1 base and J by 8 bases, with 3 bases between the two germline ends. General observations from the study: Within unmutated variant regions lay the reported targets of nearly half of spike-specific TCRs. Recipients of two AZD1222 doses showed rising Spike-specific TCR breadth and depth.

The sequence came from an adult who received the MenACWY meningococcal vaccine as a control. The chain recombines TRBV4-3 with TRBJ1-6; D not resolved. This specimen was peripheral blood, taken 28 days after the second dose of the MenACWY control vaccine. This CDR3 reads CASSQGDSPLHF. The CDR3 region has the DNA TGCGCCAGCAGCCAAGGGGATTCACCCCTCCACTTT.